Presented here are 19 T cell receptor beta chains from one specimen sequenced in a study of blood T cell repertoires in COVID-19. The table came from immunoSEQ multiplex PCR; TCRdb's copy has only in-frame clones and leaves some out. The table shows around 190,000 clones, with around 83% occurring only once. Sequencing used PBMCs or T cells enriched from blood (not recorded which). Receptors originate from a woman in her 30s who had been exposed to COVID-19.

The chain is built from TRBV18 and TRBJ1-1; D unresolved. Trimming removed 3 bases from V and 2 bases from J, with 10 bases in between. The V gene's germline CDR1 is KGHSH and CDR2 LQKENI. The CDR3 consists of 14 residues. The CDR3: CASSPVRLNTEAFF. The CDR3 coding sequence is TGTGCCAGCTCACCTGTGCGGTTAAACACTGAAGCTTTCTTT.

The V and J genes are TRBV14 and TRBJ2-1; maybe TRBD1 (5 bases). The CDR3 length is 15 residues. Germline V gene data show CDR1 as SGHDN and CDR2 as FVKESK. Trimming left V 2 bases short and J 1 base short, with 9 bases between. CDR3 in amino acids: CASSQQGGSYNEQFF. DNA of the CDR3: TGTGCCAGCAGCCAACAGGGCGGATCCTACAATGAGCAGTTCTTC.

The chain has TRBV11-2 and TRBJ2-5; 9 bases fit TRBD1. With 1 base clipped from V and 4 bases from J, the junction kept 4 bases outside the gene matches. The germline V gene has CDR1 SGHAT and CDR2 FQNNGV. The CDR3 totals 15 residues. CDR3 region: CASSLGDRARETQYF. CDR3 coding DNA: TGTGCCAGCAGCTTAGGGGACAGGGCAAGAGAGACCCAGTACTTC.

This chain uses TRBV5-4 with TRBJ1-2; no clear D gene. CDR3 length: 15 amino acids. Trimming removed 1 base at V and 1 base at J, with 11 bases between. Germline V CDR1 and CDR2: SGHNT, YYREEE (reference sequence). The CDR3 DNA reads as TGTGCCAGCAGCTTGTTTTTGAACGGTAACTATGGCTACACCTTC. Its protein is CASSLFLNGNYGYTF.

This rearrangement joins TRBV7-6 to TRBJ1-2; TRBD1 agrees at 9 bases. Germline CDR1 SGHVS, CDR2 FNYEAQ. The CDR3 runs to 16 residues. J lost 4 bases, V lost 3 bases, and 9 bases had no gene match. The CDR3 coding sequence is TGTGCCAGCAGCTTGGAAATAGTGACAGGGGGCTATGGCTACACCTTC. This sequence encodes CASSLEIVTGGYGYTF.

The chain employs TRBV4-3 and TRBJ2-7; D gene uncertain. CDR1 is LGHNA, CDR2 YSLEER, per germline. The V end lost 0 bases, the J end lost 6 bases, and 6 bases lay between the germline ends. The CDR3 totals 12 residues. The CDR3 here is CASSQDQIEQYF. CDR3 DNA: TGCGCCAGCAGCCAAGATCAGATCGAGCAGTACTTC.

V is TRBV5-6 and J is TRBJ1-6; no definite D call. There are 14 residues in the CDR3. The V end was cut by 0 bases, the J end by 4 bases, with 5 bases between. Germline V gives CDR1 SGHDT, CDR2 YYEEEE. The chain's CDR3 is CASSLDSYNSPLHF. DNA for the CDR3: TGTGCCAGCAGCTTGGACAGTTATAATTCACCCCTCCACTTT.

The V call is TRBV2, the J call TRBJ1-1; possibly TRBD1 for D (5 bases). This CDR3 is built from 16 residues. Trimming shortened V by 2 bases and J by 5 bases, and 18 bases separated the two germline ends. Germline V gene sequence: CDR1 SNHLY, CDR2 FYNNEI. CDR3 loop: CASSEYRLGEGTEAFF. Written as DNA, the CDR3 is TGTGCCAGCAGTGAATATCGTTTGGGGGAGGGGACTGAAGCTTTCTTT.

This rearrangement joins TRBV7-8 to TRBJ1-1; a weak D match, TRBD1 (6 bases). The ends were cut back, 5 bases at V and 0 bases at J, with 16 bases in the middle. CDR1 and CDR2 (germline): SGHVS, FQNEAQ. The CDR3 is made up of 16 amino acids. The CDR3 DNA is TGTGCCAGCAGCCGGGGGCTCGGTCCGATGAACACTGAAGCTTTCTTT. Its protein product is CASSRGLGPMNTEAFF.

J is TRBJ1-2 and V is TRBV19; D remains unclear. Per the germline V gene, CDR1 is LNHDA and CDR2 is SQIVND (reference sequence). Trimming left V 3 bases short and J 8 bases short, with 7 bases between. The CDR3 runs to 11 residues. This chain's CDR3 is CASSIGGGYTF. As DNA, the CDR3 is TGTGCCAGTAGTATTGGCGGGGGCTACACCTTC.

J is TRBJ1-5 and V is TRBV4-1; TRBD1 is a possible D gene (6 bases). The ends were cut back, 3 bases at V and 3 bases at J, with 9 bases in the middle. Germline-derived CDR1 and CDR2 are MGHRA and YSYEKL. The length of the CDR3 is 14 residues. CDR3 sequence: CASSQGHPNQPQHF. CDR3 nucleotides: TGCGCCAGCAGCCAGGGACACCCCAATCAGCCCCAGCATTTT.

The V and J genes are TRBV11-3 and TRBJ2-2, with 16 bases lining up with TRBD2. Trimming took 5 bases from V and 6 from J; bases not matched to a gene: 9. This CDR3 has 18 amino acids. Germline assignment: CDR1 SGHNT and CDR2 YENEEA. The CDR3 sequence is CASSLSGLAGGHPGELFF. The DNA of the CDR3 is TGTGCCAGCAGCCTATCGGGACTAGCGGGGGGGCATCCCGGGGAGCTGTTTTTT.

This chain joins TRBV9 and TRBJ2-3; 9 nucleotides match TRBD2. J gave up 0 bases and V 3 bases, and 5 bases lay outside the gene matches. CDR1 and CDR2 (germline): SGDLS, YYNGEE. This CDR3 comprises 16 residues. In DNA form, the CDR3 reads TGTGCCAGCAGCGCCAGCGGGGGGCCAAGCACAGATACGCAGTATTTT. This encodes CASSASGGPSTDTQYF. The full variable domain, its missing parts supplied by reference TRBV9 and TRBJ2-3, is DSGVTQTPKHLITATGQRVTLRCSPRSGDLSVYWYQQSLDQGLQFLIQYYNGEERAKGNILERFSAQQFPDLHSELNLSSLELGDSALYFCASSASGGPSTDTQYFGPGTRLTVL.

The CDR3 spells CASSIDRGSGQPQHF. DNA for the CDR3: TGTGCCAGTAGTATAGATAGGGGGTCGGGCCAGCCCCAGCATTTT. This chain joins TRBV19 and TRBJ1-5; D is perhaps TRBD1 (6 bases). The length of the CDR3 is 15 residues. With 0 bases removed from V and 7 bases from J, the gap between germline ends came to 13 bases. The V gene's germline CDR1 is LNHDA and CDR2 SQIVND (reference sequence).

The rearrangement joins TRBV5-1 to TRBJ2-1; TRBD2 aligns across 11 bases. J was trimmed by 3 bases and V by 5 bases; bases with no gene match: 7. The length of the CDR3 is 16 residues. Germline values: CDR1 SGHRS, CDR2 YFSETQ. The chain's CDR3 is CASRVGGTSGYNEQFF. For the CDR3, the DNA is TGCGCCAGCAGGGTGGGTGGGACTAGCGGCTACAATGAGCAGTTCTTC.

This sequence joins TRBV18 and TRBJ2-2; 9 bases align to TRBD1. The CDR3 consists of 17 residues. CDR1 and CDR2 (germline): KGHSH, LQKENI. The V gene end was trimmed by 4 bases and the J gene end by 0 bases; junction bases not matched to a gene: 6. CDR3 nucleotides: TGTGCCAGCTCACTAGGACAGGGGCCTGCGAACACCGGGGAGCTGTTTTTT. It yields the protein CASSLGQGPANTGELFF.

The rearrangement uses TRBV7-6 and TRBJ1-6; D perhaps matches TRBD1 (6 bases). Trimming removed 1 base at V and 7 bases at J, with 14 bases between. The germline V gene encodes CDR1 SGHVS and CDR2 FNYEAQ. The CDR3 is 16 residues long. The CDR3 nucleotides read TGTGCCAGCAGCTTAGTGAGCTCCAGGGGAAATTCACCCCTCCACTTT. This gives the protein CASSLVSSRGNSPLHF.

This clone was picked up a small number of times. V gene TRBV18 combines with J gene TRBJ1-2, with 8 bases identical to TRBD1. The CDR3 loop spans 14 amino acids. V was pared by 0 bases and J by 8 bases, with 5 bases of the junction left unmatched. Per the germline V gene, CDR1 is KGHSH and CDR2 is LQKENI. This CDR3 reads CASSPPLDREGYTF. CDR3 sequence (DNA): TGTGCCAGCTCACCACCCCTGGACAGGGAGGGCTACACCTTC.

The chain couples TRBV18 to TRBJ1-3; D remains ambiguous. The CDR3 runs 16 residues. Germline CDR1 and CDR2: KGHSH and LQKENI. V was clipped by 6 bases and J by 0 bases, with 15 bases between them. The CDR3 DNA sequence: TGTGCCAGCTCCCGCGGACCTGGAGGCTCTGGAAACACCATATATTTT. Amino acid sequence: CASSRGPGGSGNTIYF.